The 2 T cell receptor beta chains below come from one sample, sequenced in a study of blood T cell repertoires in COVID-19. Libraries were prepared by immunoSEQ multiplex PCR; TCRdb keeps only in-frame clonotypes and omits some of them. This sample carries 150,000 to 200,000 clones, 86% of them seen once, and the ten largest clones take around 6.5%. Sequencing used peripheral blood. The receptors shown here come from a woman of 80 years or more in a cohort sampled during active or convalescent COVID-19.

The DNA of the CDR3 is TGCAGCGTCTATGATGAAAAACTGTTTTTT. The encoded protein is CSVYDEKLFF. The genes are TRBV29-1 and TRBJ1-4; no clear D. CDR1 is SQVTM and CDR2 is ANQGSEA in the germline V gene. Trimming took 6 bases from V and 6 from J, leaving 5 bases between them. The CDR3 contains 10 residues.

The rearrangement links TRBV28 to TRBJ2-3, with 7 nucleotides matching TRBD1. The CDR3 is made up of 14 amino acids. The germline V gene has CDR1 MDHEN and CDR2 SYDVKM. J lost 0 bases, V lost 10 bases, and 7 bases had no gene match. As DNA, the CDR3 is TGTGCCACCTCGGGACAGACAAGCACAGATACGCAGTATTTT. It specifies CATSGQTSTDTQYF.